Presented here are 18 T cell receptor beta chains from one specimen sequenced in a study of identical twins. TCRdb re-called the 5' RACE reads through MiXCR, storing one row per CDR3 protein. The table has over 200,000 distinct CDR3 sequences, roughly 7.1% seen once. The data also belong to a second study, concerning T cells expressing NK-cell markers.

Input material: CD8+ T cells sorted from blood. The receptors originated from a woman younger than 35 in good health.

This clonotype was seen at least ten times. The gene calls are TRBV7-9 and TRBJ2-7, with TRBD2 as a possible D gene (5 bases). V lost 5 bases to trimming and J lost 2 bases, with 19 bases between them. CDR3 size: 16 residues. Germline lookup yields CDR1 SEHNR and CDR2 FQNEAQ (reference sequence). CDR3 DNA: TGTGCCAGCAGCCCAGTTCCGAGGGCGACCCCCTACGAGCAGTACTTC. Residues: CASSPVPRATPYEQYF. The complete variable domain, with remaining parts taken from reference TRBV7-9 and TRBJ2-7, reads DTGVSQNPRHKITKRGQNVTFRCDPISEHNRLYWYRQTLGQGPEFLTYFQNEAQLEKSRLLSDRFSAERPKGSFSTLEIQRTEQGDSAMYLCASSPVPRATPYEQYFGPGTRLTVT.

In this sample, this clonotype turned up once. The chain combines TRBV20-1 with TRBJ2-2; TRBD1 matches 11 bases. CDR1 DFQATT and CDR2 SNEGSKA come from the germline V gene (reference sequence). The V segment lost 5 bases and the J segment 7 bases; nucleotides outside the gene matches: 6. This CDR3 comprises 14 residues. CDR3 sequence: CSASRTGGDGELFF. DNA of the CDR3: TGCAGTGCTTCCAGGACAGGGGGCGACGGGGAGCTGTTTTTT.

The V gene is TRBV5-5, the J gene TRBJ2-1; 7 nucleotides match TRBD2. V was clipped by 6 bases and J by 4 bases; unmatched bases: 7. Germline V gene sequence: CDR1 SGHKS, CDR2 YYEKEE (reference sequence). CDR3 length: 14 residues. The CDR3 DNA sequence: TGTGCCAGCAAGTTGGGGGGGAAGTACAATGAGCAGTTCTTC. It translates to CASKLGGKYNEQFF.

This clonotype was seen a handful of times. The V call is TRBV12-3 or TRBV12-4, the J call TRBJ2-7; D might be TRBD1 (5 bases). Trimming stripped 3 bases from V and 5 bases from J, with 8 bases between. This CDR3 comprises 12 residues. CDR3: CASSFGHHEQYF. The CDR3 DNA sequence: TGTGCCAGCAGTTTCGGACATCACGAGCAGTACTTC.

This clonotype was observed at least ten times. The rearrangement joins TRBV20-1 to TRBJ1-6; D may be TRBD1 (5 bases). V was clipped by 1 base and J by 8 bases, with 12 bases between them. In germline, CDR1 is DFQATT, CDR2 SNEGSKA (reference sequence). CDR3 size: 14 residues. Written as DNA, the CDR3 is TGCAGTGCTAGAGGAACAGGATTTTATTCACCCCTCCACTTT. Protein product: CSARGTGFYSPLHF.

This clonotype was seen many times. The chain links TRBV7-9 to TRBJ2-5; D gene uncertain. The CDR3 consists of 13 residues. The germline V gene has CDR1 SEHNR and CDR2 FQNEAQ (reference sequence). Trimming took off 2 bases at V and 5 bases at J, with 9 bases between the two ends. Here the CDR3 reads CASSLPLGETQYF. CDR3 DNA: TGTGCCAGCAGCTTACCGCTGGGGGAGACCCAGTACTTC.

This clonotype has just a few counts. The rearrangement links TRBV30 to TRBJ2-3; no firm D call. Per the germline V gene, CDR1 is GTSNPN and CDR2 is SVGIG (reference sequence). This CDR3 has 13 residues. Between the trimmed V and J ends, which lost 0 bases and 3 bases, there was a span of 7 bases. The CDR3 sequence: CAWSVPGTDTQYF. Here the CDR3 DNA reads TGTGCCTGGAGTGTCCCCGGTACAGATACGCAGTATTTT.

The J gene is TRBJ2-6, the V gene TRBV7-9, with TRBD2 as a possible D gene (6 bases). Germline-derived CDR1 and CDR2 are SEHNR and FQNEAQ (reference sequence). CDR3 length equals 16 residues. Trimming pared 1 base from V and 1 base from J, leaving 8 bases between. This CDR3 is CASSLDGGSGANVLTF. In nucleotides, the CDR3 is TGTGCCAGCAGCTTAGACGGGGGTTCTGGGGCCAACGTCCTGACTTTC.

The chain uses TRBV27 and TRBJ1-1; D gene unclear. V was cut by 4 bases and J by 2 bases, with 8 bases left in between. Per the germline V gene, CDR1 is MNHEY and CDR2 is SMNVEV (reference sequence). The CDR3 sequence is 13 residues long. The CDR3 reads CASSYGSNTEAFF. The CDR3 nucleotides are TGTGCCAGCAGTTACGGCAGCAACACTGAAGCTTTCTTT.

The chain joins TRBV12-3 or TRBV12-4 to TRBJ1-1, with D hard to call. V lost 3 bases and J lost 12, with 11 bases in between. CDR3 size: 11 residues. CDR3 residues: CASSFGQNTFF. As DNA, the CDR3 is TGTGCCAGCAGTTTCGGCCAAAATACTTTCTTT.

This clonotype has a handful of counts. The DNA for the CDR3 is TGTGCCACCAGTGATTTGTCCGGCGGAAGCTATGGCTACACCTTC. Its protein is CATSDLSGGSYGYTF. The V gene is TRBV24-1, the J gene TRBJ1-2; no firm D call. The CDR3 runs to 15 residues. Trimming removed 0 bases from V and 4 bases from J, with 11 bases in between. Germline assignment: CDR1 KGHDR and CDR2 SFDVKD.

This clonotype was recorded at least ten times. The rearrangement joins TRBV9 to TRBJ2-7, with D possibly matching TRBD1 (6 bases). Trimming left V 1 base short and J 4 bases short, with 15 bases between. Germline V gene lookup returns CDR1 SGDLS and CDR2 YYNGEE. This CDR3 is 15 amino acids long. CDR3 DNA: TGTGCCAGCAGCGTATCCTGGACAGAGAGTTACGAGCAGTACTTC. Protein: CASSVSWTESYEQYF.

This clonotype was seen a few times. This sequence joins TRBV4-3 and TRBJ2-1; D perhaps matches TRBD2 (6 bases). The CDR3 extends over 16 amino acids. Germline V gives CDR1 LGHNA, CDR2 YSLEER. Trimming removed 0 bases at V and 8 bases at J, with 17 bases between. In nucleotides, the CDR3 is TGCGCCAGCAGCCAAGAGGTCCGGGAGTTCGGCTATGAGCAGTTCTTC. It translates to CASSQEVREFGYEQFF.

This clonotype was found a few times. This chain uses TRBV3-1 with TRBJ2-7; possibly TRBD2 for D (6 bases). V shed 5 bases and J shed 1 base, with 9 bases lying between them. Germline CDR1 and CDR2: LGHDT and YNNKEL (reference sequence). CDR3 size: 13 residues. Here the CDR3 DNA reads TGTGCCAGCAGCGGACTATCTTCCTACGAGCAGTACTTC. Protein: CASSGLSSYEQYF.

This clonotype was observed a few times. The chain is built from TRBV12-3 or TRBV12-4 and TRBJ2-1, with D perhaps matching TRBD1 or TRBD2 (6 bases each). The length of the CDR3 is 17 residues. Trimming left V 1 base short and J 0 bases short, with 13 bases between. In nucleotides, the CDR3 is TGTGCCAGCAGTTTAGTTTGGGGGGCCCACTCCTACAATGAGCAGTTCTTC. This sequence encodes CASSLVWGAHSYNEQFF.

The gene calls are TRBV2 and TRBJ1-5; 8 nucleotides line up with TRBD1. This CDR3 comprises 13 residues. In germline, CDR1 is SNHLY, CDR2 FYNNEI. V gave up 6 bases and J gave up 2 bases; unmatched junction bases: 0. The CDR3 is CASRDRGNQPQHF. The CDR3 coding sequence is TGTGCCAGCAGGGACAGGGGCAATCAGCCCCAGCATTTT.

This clonotype was seen a handful of times. The chain joins TRBV25-1 to TRBJ2-2, with D possibly being TRBD2 (5 bases). Trimming left V 9 bases short and J 2 bases short, with 22 bases between. CDR3 length equals 17 residues. Germline V gives CDR1 MGHDK, CDR2 SYGVNS. CDR3 region: CARKARCRDRNTGELFF. In DNA form, the CDR3 reads TGTGCCAGGAAAGCACGGTGCCGGGATCGTAACACCGGGGAGCTGTTTTTT.

The V gene is TRBV5-1, the J gene TRBJ1-2; weak D call: TRBD1 (5 bases). CDR1 and CDR2 from the germline V gene are SGHRS and YFSETQ. Deletions cut 1 base from V and 2 bases from J, with 18 bases between. The CDR3 consists of 17 residues. The CDR3 DNA follows: TGCGCCAGCAGCTTGCAAGGGACTTACACCGTGAACTATGGCTACACCTTC. This encodes CASSLQGTYTVNYGYTF.